This T cell receptor (beta chain) was sequenced for a study of cytotoxic CD8 clonotypes in ibrutinib-treated CLL. Study as a whole: After median approximately 70 months, roughly 15 stayed in remission, about 12 progressed; responses about 24 partial, 2 complete. Broader study findings: Clonality increased at ibrutinib response, then returned toward baseline at progression. The public clonotypes identified were infrequent and showed contraction or stability on treatment.

Investigators sought sequencing depths of between 1 in 200,000 and 1 in 1 million T cells. Here immunoSEQ multiplex PCR was the method, and the copy in TCRdb shows in-frame clones only, minus some. The sample shows around 97,000 clones, 70% to 85% of them seen only once. This clone was detected only a few times. Antigen: not known. The specimen was PBMCs, collected after 12 months of ibrutinib treatment. This TCR was sampled from a human donor with chronic lymphocytic leukemia.

The CDR3 loop is CASLTSVGETQYF. CDR3 nucleotide sequence: TGTGCCAGCCTTACCAGTGTTGGGGAGACCCAGTACTTC. This rearrangement joins TRBV7-2 to TRBJ2-5; D gene unclear. This CDR3 has 13 residues. Germline V gives CDR1 SGHTA, CDR2 FQGNSA. Trimming cost V 8 bases and J 5 bases, with 15 bases left between them.